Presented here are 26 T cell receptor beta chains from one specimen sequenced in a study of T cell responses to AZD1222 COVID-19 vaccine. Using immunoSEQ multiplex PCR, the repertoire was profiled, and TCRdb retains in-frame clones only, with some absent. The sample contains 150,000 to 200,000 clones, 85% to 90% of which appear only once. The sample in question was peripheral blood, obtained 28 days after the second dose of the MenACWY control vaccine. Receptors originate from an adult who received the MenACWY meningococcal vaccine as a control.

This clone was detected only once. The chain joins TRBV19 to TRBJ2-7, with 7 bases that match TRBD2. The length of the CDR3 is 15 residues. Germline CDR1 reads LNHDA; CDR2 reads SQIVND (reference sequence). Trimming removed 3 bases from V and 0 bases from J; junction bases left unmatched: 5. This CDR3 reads CASSIRSGGSYEQYF. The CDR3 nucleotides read TGTGCCAGTAGTATTAGATCGGGAGGCTCCTACGAGCAGTACTTC.

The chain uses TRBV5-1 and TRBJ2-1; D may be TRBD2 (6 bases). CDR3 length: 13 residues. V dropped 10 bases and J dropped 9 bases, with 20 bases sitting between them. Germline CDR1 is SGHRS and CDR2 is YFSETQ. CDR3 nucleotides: TGCGCCTCGCGATCAACGGGAGCTACTGAGCAGTTCTTC. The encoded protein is CASRSTGATEQFF.

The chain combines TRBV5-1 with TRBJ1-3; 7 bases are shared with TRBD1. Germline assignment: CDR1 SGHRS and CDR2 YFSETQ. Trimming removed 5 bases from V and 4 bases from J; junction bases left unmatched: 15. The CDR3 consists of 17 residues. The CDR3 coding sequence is TGCGCCAGCAGGGGGTACAGGGGCGAATCTGGCGGAAACACCATATATTTT. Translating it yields CASRGYRGESGGNTIYF. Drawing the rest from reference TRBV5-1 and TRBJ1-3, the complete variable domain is KAGVTQTPRYLIKTRGQQVTLSCSPISGHRSVSWYQQTPGQGLQFLFEYFSETQRNKGNFPGRFSGRQFSNSRSEMNVSTLELGDSALYLCASRGYRGESGGNTIYFGEGSWLTVV.

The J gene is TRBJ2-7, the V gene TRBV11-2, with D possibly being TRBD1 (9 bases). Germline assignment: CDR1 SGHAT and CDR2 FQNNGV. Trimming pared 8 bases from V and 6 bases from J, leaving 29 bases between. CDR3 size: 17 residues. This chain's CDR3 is CASLVGQGTLAGSEQYF. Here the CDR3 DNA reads TGTGCCAGCCTTGTAGGACAGGGGACATTAGCGGGAAGCGAGCAGTACTTC.

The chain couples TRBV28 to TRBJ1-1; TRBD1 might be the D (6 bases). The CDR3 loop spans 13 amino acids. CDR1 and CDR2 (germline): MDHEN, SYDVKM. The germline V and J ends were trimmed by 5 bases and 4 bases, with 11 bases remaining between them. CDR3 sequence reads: CASSPEGVTEAFF. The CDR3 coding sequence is TGTGCCAGCAGTCCAGAGGGGGTCACTGAAGCTTTCTTT.

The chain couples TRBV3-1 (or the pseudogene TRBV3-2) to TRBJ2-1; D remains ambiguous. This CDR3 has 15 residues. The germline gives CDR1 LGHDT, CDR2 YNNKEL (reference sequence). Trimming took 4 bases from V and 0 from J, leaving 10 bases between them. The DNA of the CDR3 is TGTGCCAGCAGCCCCCTACACAGCTCCTACAATGAGCAGTTCTTC. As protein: CASSPLHSSYNEQFF.

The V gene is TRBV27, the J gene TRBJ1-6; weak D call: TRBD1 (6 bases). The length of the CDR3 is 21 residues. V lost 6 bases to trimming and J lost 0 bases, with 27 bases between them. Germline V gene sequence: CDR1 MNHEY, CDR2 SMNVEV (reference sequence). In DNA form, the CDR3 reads TGTGCCAGCAGCCCAACTATAAAAGGACAGATCTGGAGCTCCTATAATTCACCCCTCCACTTT. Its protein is CASSPTIKGQIWSSYNSPLHF.

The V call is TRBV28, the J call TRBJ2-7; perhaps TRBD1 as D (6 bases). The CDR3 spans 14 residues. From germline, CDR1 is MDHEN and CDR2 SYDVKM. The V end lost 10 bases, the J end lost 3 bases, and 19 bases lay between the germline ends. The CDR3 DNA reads TGTGCCATCTCTGTAGGGGGAGCCCTCTACGAGCAGTACTTC. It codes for CAISVGGALYEQYF.

In DNA form, the CDR3 reads TGTGCCAGCAGCCCGTCGGGCAGCTCTGGAAACACCATATATTTT. Encoded protein: CASSPSGSSGNTIYF. V gene TRBV7-9 combines with J gene TRBJ1-3, with no clear D. With 5 bases removed from V and 0 bases from J, the gap between germline ends came to 11 bases. The CDR3 totals 15 residues. The germline CDR1 and CDR2 sequences are SEHNR and FQNEAQ (reference sequence).

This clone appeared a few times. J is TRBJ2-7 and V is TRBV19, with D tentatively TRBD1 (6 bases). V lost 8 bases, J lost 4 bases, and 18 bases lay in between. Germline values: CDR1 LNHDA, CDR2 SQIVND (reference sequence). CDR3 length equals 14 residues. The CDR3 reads CASSSGHRGYEQYF. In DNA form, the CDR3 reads TGTGCCAGTTCCTCGGGACACCGGGGATACGAGCAGTACTTC.

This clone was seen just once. The CDR3 bases are TGTGCCAGCAGTTTTCGGGGGAACACTGAAGCTTTCTTT. Protein product: CASSFRGNTEAFF. V is TRBV12-3 or TRBV12-4 and J is TRBJ1-1; D uncertain. The CDR3 consists of 13 residues. V was shortened by 3 bases and J by 1 base, with 6 bases between the two germline ends.

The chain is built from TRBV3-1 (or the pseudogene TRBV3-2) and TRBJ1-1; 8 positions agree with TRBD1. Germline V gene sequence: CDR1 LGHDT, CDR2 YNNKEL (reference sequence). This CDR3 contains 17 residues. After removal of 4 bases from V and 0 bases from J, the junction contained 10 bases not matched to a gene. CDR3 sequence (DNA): TGTGCCAGCAGCCCCGGGACAGGAGCTTCCATGAACACTGAAGCTTTCTTT. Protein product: CASSPGTGASMNTEAFF.

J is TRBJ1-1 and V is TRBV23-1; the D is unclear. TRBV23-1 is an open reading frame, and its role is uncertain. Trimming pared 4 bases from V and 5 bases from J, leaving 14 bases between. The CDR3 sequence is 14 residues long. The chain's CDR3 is CASSRPSRGTEAFF. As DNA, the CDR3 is TGCGCCAGCAGTCGCCCCTCCCGGGGTACTGAAGCTTTCTTT.

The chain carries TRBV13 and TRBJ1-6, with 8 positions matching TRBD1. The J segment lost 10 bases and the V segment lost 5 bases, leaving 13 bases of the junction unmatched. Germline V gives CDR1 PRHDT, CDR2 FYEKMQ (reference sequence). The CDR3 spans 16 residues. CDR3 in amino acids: CASSPDGQGGQSPLHF. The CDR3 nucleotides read TGTGCCAGCAGCCCTGATGGACAGGGAGGCCAATCACCCCTCCACTTT.

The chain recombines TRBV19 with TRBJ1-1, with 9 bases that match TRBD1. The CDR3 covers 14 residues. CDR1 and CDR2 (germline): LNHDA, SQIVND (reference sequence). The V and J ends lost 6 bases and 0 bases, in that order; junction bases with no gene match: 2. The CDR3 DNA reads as TGTGCCAGTAGGCACAGGGGGCTGAACACTGAAGCTTTCTTT. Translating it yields CASRHRGLNTEAFF.

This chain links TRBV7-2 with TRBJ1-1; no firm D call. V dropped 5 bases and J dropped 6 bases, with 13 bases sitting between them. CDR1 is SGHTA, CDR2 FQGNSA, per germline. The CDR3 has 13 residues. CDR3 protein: CASSVERHAEAFF. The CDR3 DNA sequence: TGTGCCAGCAGCGTAGAGAGACACGCTGAAGCTTTCTTT.

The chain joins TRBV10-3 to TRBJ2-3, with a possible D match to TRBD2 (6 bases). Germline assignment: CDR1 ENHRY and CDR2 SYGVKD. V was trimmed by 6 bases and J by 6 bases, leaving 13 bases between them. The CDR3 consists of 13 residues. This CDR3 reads CAIRGGGTDTQYF. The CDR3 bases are TGTGCCATCAGGGGGGGTGGGACGGATACGCAGTATTTT.

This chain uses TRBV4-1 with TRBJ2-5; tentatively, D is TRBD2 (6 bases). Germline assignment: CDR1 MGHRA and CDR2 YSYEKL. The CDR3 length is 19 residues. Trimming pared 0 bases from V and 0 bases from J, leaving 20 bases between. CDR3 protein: CASSQDRFGEGLNQETQYF. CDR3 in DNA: TGCGCCAGCAGCCAAGATCGATTCGGCGAGGGACTCAACCAAGAGACCCAGTACTTC.

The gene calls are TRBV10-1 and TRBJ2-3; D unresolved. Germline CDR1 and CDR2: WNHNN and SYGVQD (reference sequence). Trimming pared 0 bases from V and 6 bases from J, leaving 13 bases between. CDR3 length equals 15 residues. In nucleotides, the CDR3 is TGCGCCAGCAGTGAGTCGATCTGGGTCCAGGATACGCAGTATTTT. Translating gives CASSESIWVQDTQYF.

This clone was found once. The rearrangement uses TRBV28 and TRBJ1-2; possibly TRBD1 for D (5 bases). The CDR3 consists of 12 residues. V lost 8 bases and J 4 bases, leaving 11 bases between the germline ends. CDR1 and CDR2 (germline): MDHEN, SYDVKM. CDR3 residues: CASGMTAYGYTF. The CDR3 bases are TGTGCCAGCGGTATGACAGCCTATGGCTACACCTTC.

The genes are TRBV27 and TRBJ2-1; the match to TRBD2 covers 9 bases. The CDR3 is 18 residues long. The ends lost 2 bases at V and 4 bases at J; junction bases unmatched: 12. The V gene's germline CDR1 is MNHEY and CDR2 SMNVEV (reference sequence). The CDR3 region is CASSLGWGLADPYNEQFF. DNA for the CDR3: TGTGCCAGCAGTTTAGGCTGGGGACTAGCAGACCCTTACAATGAGCAGTTCTTC.

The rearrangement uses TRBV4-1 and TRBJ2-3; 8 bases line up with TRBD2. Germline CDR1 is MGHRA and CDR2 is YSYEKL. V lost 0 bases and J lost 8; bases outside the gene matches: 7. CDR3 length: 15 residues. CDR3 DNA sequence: TGCGCCAGCAGCCAAGATGGTAGCGGGAAAGGTACGCAGTATTTT. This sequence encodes CASSQDGSGKGTQYF.

The CDR3, as DNA: TGCGCCAGCAGCCAAGGACTAGCGGGAGGGCCGACCGGCTACGAGCAGTACTTC. Protein sequence: CASSQGLAGGPTGYEQYF. The chain combines TRBV4-3 with TRBJ2-7; 14 bases match TRBD2. With 1 base clipped from V and 3 bases from J, the junction kept 8 bases outside the gene matches. The CDR3 consists of 18 residues. Germline values: CDR1 LGHNA, CDR2 YSLEER.

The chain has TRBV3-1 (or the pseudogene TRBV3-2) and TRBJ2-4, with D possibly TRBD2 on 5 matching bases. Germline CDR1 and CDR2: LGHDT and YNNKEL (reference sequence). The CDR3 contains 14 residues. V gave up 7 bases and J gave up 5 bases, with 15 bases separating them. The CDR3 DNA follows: TGTGCCAGCACCCTAGGAGGCGGACAAAACATTCAGTACTTC. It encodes CASTLGGGQNIQYF.

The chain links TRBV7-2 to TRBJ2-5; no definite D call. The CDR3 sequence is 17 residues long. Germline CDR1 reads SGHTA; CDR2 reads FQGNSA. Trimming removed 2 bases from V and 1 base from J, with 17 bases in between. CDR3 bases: TGTGCCAGCAGCTTATCACCGGCCACATTCCTCCAAGAGACCCAGTACTTC. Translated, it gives CASSLSPATFLQETQYF.

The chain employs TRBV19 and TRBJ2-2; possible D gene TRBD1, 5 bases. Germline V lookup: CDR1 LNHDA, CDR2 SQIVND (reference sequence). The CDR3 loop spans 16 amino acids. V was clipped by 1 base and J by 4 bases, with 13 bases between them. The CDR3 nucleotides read TGTGCCAGTAGTATAGCCCCTGCAGGGTCCACCGGGGAGCTGTTTTTT. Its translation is CASSIAPAGSTGELFF. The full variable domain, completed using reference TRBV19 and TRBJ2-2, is DGGITQSPKYLFRKEGQNVTLSCEQNLNHDAMYWYRQDPGQGLRLIYYSQIVNDFQKGDIAEGYSVSREKKESFPLTVTSAQKNPTAFYLCASSIAPAGSTGELFFGEGSRLTVL.